The source of this TCR beta chain is a study of blood T cells in healthy people across ages. Regarding the study as a whole: Diversity estimated from one million T cells was considered an underestimate.

Total RNA, at least 5.5 micrograms per sample, came from PBMCs. For this clonotype: Its antigen is as yet unknown.

Primed by a sample-barcoded 5' primer and a J-beta primer mix, a second PCR proceeded for about 6 to 12 cycles. Every cDNA molecule bore a tag from a template-switch adaptor containing 12 random nucleotides. One entry per CDR3 protein, called by TCRdb with MiXCR from the 5' RACE reads. The table lists 600,000 to 650,000 distinct CDR3 sequences, roughly three fifths of them singletons. V was clipped by 5 bases and J by 2 bases, with 13 bases between them. This CDR3 has 15 residues. This chain links TRBV12-3 or TRBV12-4 with TRBJ2-1; maybe TRBD2 (6 bases). The receptor was derived from a man in his 60s in good health. The sample was blood. CDR3 amino acids: CASSPWEEAYNEQFF. For the CDR3, the DNA is TGTGCCAGCAGTCCGTGGGAGGAGGCCTACAATGAGCAGTTCTTC.